The following is a T cell receptor beta chain sequence with its context. Its matching antigen is unknown. This entry is derived from a study of OX40 agonist ivuxolimab in advanced cancers. Study-wide findings and caveats: Certain nonresponders likewise exhibited a low normalized T-cell clonal expansion. The study found that CD8+ T cells averaged more expanded clones than CD4+.

The CDR3 extends over 14 amino acids. CDR1 is SGHTA, CDR2 FQGTGA, per germline. The J segment lost 1 base and the V segment lost 5 bases, leaving 3 bases of the junction unmatched. Produced via immunoSEQ multiplex PCR; TCRdb's table is partial and in-frame only. Here the sample spans 30,000 or so clones, about nine tenths being singletons. The sample here was CD4+ or CD8+ T cells sorted from blood, taken in a trial of the OX40 agonist ivuxolimab. This TCR came from an adult with an advanced solid tumor such as melanoma, head and neck, liver or kidney cancer. The rearrangement links TRBV7-3 to TRBJ2-7; 9 bases are a match to TRBD2. The CDR3 loop is CASSPLAGSYEQYF. In nucleotides, the CDR3 is TGTGCCAGCAGCCCACTAGCGGGTTCCTACGAGCAGTACTTC.